The 2 T cell receptor beta chains presented below share a single source sample, sequenced in a study of T cell repertoires in cytomegalovirus infection. TCRdb ran MiXCR on the reads and lists one entry per CDR3 protein. The sample lists 150,000 to 200,000 distinct CDR3 sequences; roughly 9% were seen once. Sample: PBMCs. The source of these receptors is a human donor in good health (CMV status not recorded). Some clones in this sample may be carry-over from other donors' samples.

The chain uses TRBV20-1 and TRBJ1-5; TRBD1 matches 7 bases. J lost 2 bases, V lost 6 bases, and 7 bases had no gene match. CDR1 and CDR2 from the germline V gene are DFQATT and SNEGSKA (reference sequence). This CDR3 is built from 14 residues. CDR3 in amino acids: CSATDRIGNQPQHF. The CDR3, as DNA: TGCAGTGCAACGGACAGGATCGGCAATCAGCCCCAGCATTTT.

This clonotype has ten or more counts. This chain links TRBV5-6 with TRBJ2-1, with 10 bases fitting TRBD1. In germline, CDR1 is SGHDT, CDR2 YYEEEE. The CDR3 spans 15 residues. Losses at the gene ends were 5 bases for V and 4 bases for J; bases not matched to a gene: 6. CDR3 sequence (DNA): TGTGCCAGCAGATTCCGGGACAGGGGATACAATGAGCAGTTCTTC. Translation gives CASRFRDRGYNEQFF.